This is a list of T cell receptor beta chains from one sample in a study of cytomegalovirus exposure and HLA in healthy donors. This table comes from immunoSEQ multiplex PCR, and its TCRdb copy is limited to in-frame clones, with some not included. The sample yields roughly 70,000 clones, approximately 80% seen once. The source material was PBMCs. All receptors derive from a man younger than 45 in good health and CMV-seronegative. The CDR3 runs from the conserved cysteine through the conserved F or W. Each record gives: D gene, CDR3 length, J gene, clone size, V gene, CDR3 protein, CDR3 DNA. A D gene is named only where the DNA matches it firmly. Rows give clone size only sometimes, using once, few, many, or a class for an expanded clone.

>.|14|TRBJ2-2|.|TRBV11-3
CASMLARNTGELFF
TGTGCCAGCATGCTCGCGCGGAACACCGGGGAGCTGTTTTTT
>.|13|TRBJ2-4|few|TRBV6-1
CASTSRESNIQYF
TGTGCCAGCACGTCCCGGGAATCAAACATTCAGTACTTC
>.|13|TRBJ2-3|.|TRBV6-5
CASRSGYTDTQYF
TGTGCCAGCAGGTCGGGGTACACAGATACGCAGTATTTT
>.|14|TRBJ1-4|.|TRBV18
CASEARGSDEKLFF
TGTGCCAGCGAAGCCCGGGGGTCGGATGAAAAACTGTTTTTT
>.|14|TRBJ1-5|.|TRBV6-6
CASPVVWSNQPQHF
TGTGCCAGCCCCGTAGTGTGGAGTAATCAGCCCCAGCATTTT
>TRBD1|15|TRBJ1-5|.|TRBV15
CATSRVATGDQPQHF
TGTGCCACCAGCAGAGTGGCGACAGGGGATCAGCCCCAGCATTTT
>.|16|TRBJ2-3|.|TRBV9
CASSVGGLPGSNTQYF
TGTGCCAGCAGTGTGGGGGGACTTCCGGGGAGTAATACGCAGTATTTT
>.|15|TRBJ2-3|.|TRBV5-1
CASSFGQIGTDTQYF
TGCGCCAGCAGCTTTGGACAGATTGGCACAGATACGCAGTATTTT
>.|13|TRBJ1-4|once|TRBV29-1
CSVRGGFGEKLFF
TGCAGCGTCCGGGGGGGTTTTGGTGAAAAACTGTTTTTT
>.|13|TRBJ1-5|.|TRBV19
CASSTSGYQPQHF
TGTGCCAGTAGTACGTCCGGGTACCAGCCCCAGCATTTT
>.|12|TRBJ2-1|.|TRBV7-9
CASRGGGNEQFF
TGTGCCAGCAGGGGAGGGGGGAATGAGCAGTTCTTC
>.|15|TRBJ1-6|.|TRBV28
CASSVQGQGLSPLHF
TGTGCCAGCAGTGTCCAGGGACAAGGGCTGTCACCCCTCCACTTT
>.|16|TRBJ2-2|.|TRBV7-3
CASSLIRDFNTGELFF
TGTGCCAGCAGCCTGATACGGGACTTTAACACCGGGGAGCTGTTTTTT
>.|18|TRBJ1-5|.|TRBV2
CASRGGFLAEYSNQPQHF
TGTGCCAGCAGGGGAGGGTTTCTGGCCGAGTATAGCAATCAGCCCCAGCATTTT